What follows are 31 T cell receptor beta chains derived from one specimen sequenced in a study of blood T cell repertoires in COVID-19. Some clones are missing from TCRdb's copy, which holds only in-frame ones; the method was immunoSEQ multiplex PCR. The top ten hold 6.2% of the sample, which has under 110,000 clones, around 78% seen once. The sequenced sample consisted of peripheral blood. The receptors stem from a man of 80 years or more with COVID-19, enrolled during active disease.

This clone occurred a few times. The chain joins TRBV28 to TRBJ1-6; 10 bases are shared with TRBD1. The germline CDR1 and CDR2 sequences are MDHEN and SYDVKM. The CDR3 has 20 amino acids. V was clipped by 4 bases and J by 0 bases; unmatched bases: 12. The CDR3, as DNA: TGTGCCAGCAGTTCCTATTCCGGGACAGGGGCCAGCTCCTATAATTCACCCCTCCACTTT. It codes for CASSSYSGTGASSYNSPLHF.

This clone was counted only a few times. The chain uses TRBV19 and TRBJ2-2; D might be TRBD2 (6 bases). In germline, CDR1 is LNHDA, CDR2 SQIVND (reference sequence). CDR3 size: 15 residues. V lost 4 bases and J lost 7, with 16 bases in between. Here the CDR3 reads CASSTLEGWIGELFF. The DNA for the CDR3 is TGTGCCAGTAGTACGTTGGAGGGGTGGATCGGGGAGCTGTTTTTT.

This clone was observed once. The chain is built from TRBV5-6 and TRBJ2-3; 9 bases are shared with TRBD2. Germline V lookup: CDR1 SGHDT, CDR2 YYEEEE. The CDR3 contains 15 residues. V was pared by 2 bases and J by 3 bases, with 4 bases of the junction left unmatched. The CDR3 here is CASSLSLAGTDTQYF. The DNA of the CDR3 is TGTGCCAGCAGCTTATCACTAGCGGGTACAGATACGCAGTATTTT.

CDR3 amino acids: CASSLQGQNTEAFF. The CDR3 nucleotides are TGTGCCAGCAGCCTACAGGGGCAGAACACTGAAGCTTTCTTT. The chain combines TRBV2 with TRBJ1-1; 7 bases are a match to TRBD1. J gave up 1 base and V 6 bases, and 5 bases lay outside the gene matches. Germline CDR1 is SNHLY and CDR2 is FYNNEI. The CDR3 runs 14 residues. Using reference TRBV2 and TRBJ1-1 for the parts outside the CDR3, the full variable domain is EPEVTQTPSHQVTQMGQEVILRCVPISNHLYFYWYRQILGQKVEFLVSFYNNEISEKSEIFDDQFSVERPDGSNFTLKIRSTKLEDSAMYFCASSLQGQNTEAFFGQGTRLTVV.

The chain uses TRBV7-2 and TRBJ2-5; 9 bases align to TRBD1. Germline CDR1 is SGHTA and CDR2 is FQGNSA. After removal of 5 bases from V and 4 bases from J, the junction contained 5 bases not matched to a gene. The CDR3 has 14 residues. In DNA form, the CDR3 reads TGTGCCAGCAGCCAAGACAGGGGGAGAGAGACCCAGTACTTC. Translation gives CASSQDRGRETQYF.

This sequence joins TRBV4-1 and TRBJ2-2; TRBD1 is a possible D gene (6 bases). CDR3 length: 14 amino acids. In germline, CDR1 is MGHRA, CDR2 YSYEKL. Trimming left V 0 bases short and J 9 bases short, with 11 bases between. The CDR3 region is CASSQDYGGRELFF. CDR3 DNA sequence: TGCGCCAGCAGCCAAGATTATGGGGGCCGGGAGCTGTTTTTT.

The chain recombines TRBV19 with TRBJ2-3; a possible D gene is TRBD2 (6 bases). Germline CDR1 and CDR2: LNHDA and SQIVND (reference sequence). The CDR3 sequence is 15 residues long. V was clipped by 1 base and J by 2 bases, with 10 bases between them. The DNA for the CDR3 is TGTGCCAGTAGTATAGCGGGACTTAACACAGATACGCAGTATTTT. Amino acids: CASSIAGLNTDTQYF.

This clone was seen more than once but under ten times. The V gene is TRBV2, the J gene TRBJ2-7; the match to TRBD1 covers 8 bases. With 7 bases clipped from V and 2 bases from J, the junction kept 7 bases outside the gene matches. The germline V gene has CDR1 SNHLY and CDR2 FYNNEI. The CDR3 extends over 14 amino acids. Here the CDR3 DNA reads TGTGCCAGCATCTCAGGACAGGGCGCCTACGAGCAGTACTTC. Its translation: CASISGQGAYEQYF.

This clone was observed a handful of times. This rearrangement joins TRBV10-3 to TRBJ2-2; perhaps TRBD2 as D (6 bases). Germline CDR1 ENHRY, CDR2 SYGVKD. The CDR3 totals 14 residues. The V and J ends lost 7 bases and 0 bases respectively, with 9 bases between them. CDR3 sequence (DNA): TGTGCCATCAACCTAGCGTCGAACACCGGGGAGCTGTTTTTT. Translated: CAINLASNTGELFF.

This chain connects TRBV11-2 to TRBJ2-1; possible D gene TRBD2, 6 bases. CDR1 SGHAT and CDR2 FQNNGV come from the germline V gene. Trimming took 5 bases from V and 3 from J, leaving 11 bases between them. The CDR3 covers 14 residues. The DNA for the CDR3 is TGTGCCAGCAGCCCGTCGGGGGACTACAATGAGCAGTTCTTC. Protein: CASSPSGDYNEQFF.

Comments on this clone: The same CDR3 can be traced to other DNA sequences in this sample. The CDR3 loop reads CASSQNPSGTYEQYF. The CDR3, as DNA: TGTGCCAGCAGCCAGAACCCGTCCGGGACCTACGAGCAGTACTTC. The chain combines TRBV5-5 with TRBJ2-7; tentative D call: TRBD2 (5 bases). CDR3 length: 15 residues. Germline CDR1 reads SGHKS; CDR2 reads YYEKEE (reference sequence). V was trimmed by 4 bases and J by 2 bases, leaving 16 bases between them.

This chain uses TRBV18 with TRBJ1-2; TRBD1 agrees at 10 bases. From germline, CDR1 is KGHSH and CDR2 LQKENI. The CDR3 loop spans 15 amino acids. The V and J ends lost 5 bases and 8 bases, in that order; junction bases with no gene match: 11. The CDR3 nucleotides read TGTGCCAGCTCAACCGGACAGGGGGAAAGCTTGGGCTACACCTTC. Its translation: CASSTGQGESLGYTF.

This sequence joins TRBV4-3 and TRBJ1-3, with 8 bases aligning to TRBD1. The CDR3 totals 15 residues. V trimming: 4 bases; J trimming: 0 bases; junction bases outside the gene matches: 2. CDR1 LGHNA and CDR2 YSLEER come from the germline V gene. CDR3 loop: CASSRDRGSGNTIYF. The CDR3 region has the DNA TGCGCCAGCAGCCGAGACAGGGGCTCTGGAAACACCATATATTTT.

The rearrangement joins TRBV19 to TRBJ1-2; D is unresolved. V gave up 10 bases and J gave up 0 bases, with 18 bases separating them. CDR1 LNHDA and CDR2 SQIVND come from the germline V gene (reference sequence). The CDR3 length is 15 residues. This CDR3 is CATQTFGGSNYGYTF. CDR3 coding DNA: TGTGCCACCCAGACGTTCGGAGGTTCTAACTATGGCTACACCTTC.

The chain is built from TRBV6-5 and TRBJ2-1; D may be TRBD1 (6 bases). This CDR3 is 15 amino acids long. V lost 0 bases to trimming and J lost 9 bases, with 15 bases between them. CDR1 is MNHEY, CDR2 SVGAGI, per germline. CDR3 sequence reads: CASSYSGARAVEQFF. CDR3 coding DNA: TGTGCCAGCAGTTACTCGGGGGCCCGGGCCGTTGAGCAGTTCTTC.

The chain carries TRBV7-2 and TRBJ2-4; D remains unclear. Germline V CDR1 and CDR2: SGHTA, FQGNSA. CDR3 length: 12 amino acids. V was pared by 4 bases and J by 5 bases, with 6 bases between. CDR3 residues: CASSSIQNIQYF. For the CDR3, the DNA is TGTGCCAGCAGCTCTATTCAAAACATTCAGTACTTC.

The chain is built from TRBV6-5 and TRBJ1-1, with 7 bases identical to TRBD1. The V and J ends lost 7 bases and 2 bases, in that order; junction bases with no gene match: 7. CDR3 length: 14 residues. Germline V gene lookup returns CDR1 MNHEY and CDR2 SVGAGI. CDR3 coding DNA: TGTGCCAGCAAAAACAGGGGAAAAAACACTGAAGCTTTCTTT. Translated: CASKNRGKNTEAFF.

V usage is TRBV6-5 and J usage is TRBJ1-1; TRBD1 matches at 7 bases. The CDR3 runs 15 residues. Germline assignment: CDR1 MNHEY and CDR2 SVGAGI. V shed 2 bases, J shed 4 bases, and the junction held 7 bases outside the gene matches. The CDR3 loop reads CASSYGDREITEAFF. CDR3 nucleotide sequence: TGTGCCAGCAGTTACGGAGACAGGGAAATCACTGAAGCTTTCTTT.

V gene TRBV30 combines with J gene TRBJ2-2; D is unclear. V gave up 3 bases and J gave up 0 bases, with 8 bases separating them. Germline V gives CDR1 GTSNPN, CDR2 SVGIG (reference sequence). The CDR3 spans 14 residues. CDR3 residues: CAWSLLSNTGELFF. The CDR3 DNA sequence: TGTGCCTGGAGCCTATTATCGAACACCGGGGAGCTGTTTTTT.

The chain joins TRBV7-9 to TRBJ2-1; TRBD2 aligns across 8 bases. Germline assignment: CDR1 SEHNR and CDR2 FQNEAQ (reference sequence). V lost 1 base and J lost 2; bases outside the gene matches: 7. This CDR3 contains 17 residues. The DNA for the CDR3 is TGTGCCAGCAGCTTAGTGCCTAGCGGGCCGGCCTACAATGAGCAGTTCTTC. It encodes CASSLVPSGPAYNEQFF.

This clone has just a few counts. The chain joins TRBV5-4 to TRBJ1-3; D gene unclear. This CDR3 spans 15 amino acids. Germline V gene sequence: CDR1 SGHNT, CDR2 YYREEE (reference sequence). Trimming removed 0 bases at V and 2 bases at J, with 9 bases between. CDR3 nucleotides: TGTGCCAGCAGCTTGGGTGCAGGCACTGGAAACACCATATATTTT. It codes for CASSLGAGTGNTIYF.

The genes are TRBV5-1 and TRBJ1-1, with a weak D call TRBD1 (5 bases). V was pared by 4 bases and J by 4 bases, with 14 bases between. Germline V gene data show CDR1 as SGHRS and CDR2 as YFSETQ. The CDR3 spans 14 residues. CDR3 sequence: CASSMTGAGTEAFF. The CDR3 coding sequence is TGCGCCAGCAGCATGACTGGGGCTGGCACTGAAGCTTTCTTT.

The chain uses TRBV7-6 and TRBJ1-1; TRBD1 matches at 7 bases. This CDR3 has 15 residues. CDR1 and CDR2 from the germline V gene are SGHVS and FNYEAQ. The ends lost 5 bases at V and 4 bases at J; junction bases unmatched: 10. The CDR3 nucleotides are TGTGCCAGCAGCGTATCGACAGGGCGGGGCACTGAAGCTTTCTTT. As protein: CASSVSTGRGTEAFF.

V gene TRBV11-1 combines with J gene TRBJ2-5, with TRBD1 identical over 8 bases. J lost 3 bases, V lost 1 base, and 7 bases had no gene match. The CDR3 runs to 16 residues. Germline values: CDR1 SGHAT, CDR2 FQDESV (reference sequence). In nucleotides, the CDR3 is TGTGCCAGCAGCTTAGGACAGGGGATCGAAAAAGAGACCCAGTACTTC. It is translated as CASSLGQGIEKETQYF.

The chain has TRBV14 and TRBJ2-1, with 7 bases fitting TRBD2. Germline CDR1 SGHDN, CDR2 FVKESK. Trimming cost V 3 bases and J 8 bases; bases outside gene matches: 13. The CDR3 length is 16 residues. The CDR3, as DNA: TGTGCCAGCAGCCATAGTATTAGCGGGCTTAGATATGAGCAGTTCTTC. Amino acids: CASSHSISGLRYEQFF.

The V call is TRBV12-3 or TRBV12-4, the J call TRBJ2-1, with D uncertain. CDR3 length: 13 amino acids. V lost 6 bases, J lost 5 bases, and 11 bases lay in between. In nucleotides, the CDR3 is TGTGCCAGCAGACTCGACTCGAACAATGAGCAGTTCTTC. This translates into CASRLDSNNEQFF.

This clone was counted between two and nine times. The V and J genes are TRBV6-5 and TRBJ2-5, with 11 bases aligning to TRBD1. Germline CDR1 MNHEY, CDR2 SVGAGI. The CDR3 has 14 residues. J gave up 4 bases and V 7 bases, and 5 bases lay outside the gene matches. CDR3 loop: CASTRTGGIETQYF. In nucleotides, the CDR3 is TGTGCCAGCACGAGGACAGGGGGCATAGAGACCCAGTACTTC.

V is TRBV4-1 and J is TRBJ2-7; D unclear. Deletions cut 0 bases from V and 1 base from J, with 16 bases between. The CDR3 is made up of 17 amino acids. Germline V gene data show CDR1 as MGHRA and CDR2 as YSYEKL. The CDR3 is CASSQEFEAHESYEQYF. The CDR3 bases are TGCGCCAGCAGCCAAGAGTTTGAGGCCCACGAATCCTACGAGCAGTACTTC.

This sequence joins TRBV30 and TRBJ1-4; D possibly corresponds to TRBD1 (6 bases). The CDR3 totals 18 residues. V gave up 0 bases and J gave up 1 base, with 18 bases separating them. Germline lookup yields CDR1 GTSNPN and CDR2 SVGIG (reference sequence). The CDR3: CAWSVNSRGAGTNEKLFF. CDR3 nucleotide sequence: TGTGCCTGGAGTGTAAATTCCAGGGGAGCCGGAACTAATGAAAAACTGTTTTTT.

The rearrangement uses TRBV14 and TRBJ1-2; TRBD1 agrees at 8 bases. The CDR3 is 15 residues long. CDR1 and CDR2 from the germline V gene are SGHDN and FVKESK. After removal of 5 bases from V and 2 bases from J, the junction contained 7 bases not matched to a gene. The CDR3 bases are TGTGCCAGCAGCTTCCGGACAGGGCCCAACTATGGCTACACCTTC. It specifies CASSFRTGPNYGYTF.

V and J are TRBV5-1 and TRBJ1-1, with D possibly being TRBD1 (6 bases). The length of the CDR3 is 13 residues. V was clipped by 4 bases and J by 3 bases, with 10 bases between them. Germline CDR1 reads SGHRS; CDR2 reads YFSETQ. The CDR3 reads CASSPQGYTEAFF. The CDR3 bases are TGCGCCAGCAGCCCACAGGGTTACACTGAAGCTTTCTTT.